One and the same sample provided the 20 T cell receptor beta chains below, sequenced in a study of blood T cell repertoires in COVID-19. Here immunoSEQ multiplex PCR was the method, and the copy in TCRdb shows in-frame clones only, minus some. The sample contains a few hundred thousand clones, approximately 81% of which appear only once. Sequences were obtained from peripheral blood. The receptors here all came from a woman over 75 with acute or convalescent COVID-19.

The rearrangement links TRBV7-9 to TRBJ2-1; 11 nucleotides line up with TRBD1. The CDR3 consists of 16 residues. The germline V gene has CDR1 SEHNR and CDR2 FQNEAQ (reference sequence). V lost 7 bases, J lost 6 bases, and 11 bases stayed unmatched. The CDR3 spells CASNSWDRGTSNEQFF. The CDR3 DNA follows: TGTGCCAGCAACTCGTGGGACAGGGGGACCAGCAATGAGCAGTTCTTC. The full variable domain, completed using reference TRBV7-9 and TRBJ2-1, is DTGVSQNPRHKITKRGQNVTFRCDPISEHNRLYWYRQTLGQGPEFLTYFQNEAQLEKSRLLSDRFSAERPKGSFSTLEIQRTEQGDSAMYLCASNSWDRGTSNEQFFGPGTRLTVL.

CDR3 DNA sequence: TGTGCCAGCAGCTCCGGACAGGCTGGGGGAACTGAAGCTTTCTTT. Translating gives CASSSGQAGGTEAFF. The V call is TRBV9, the J call TRBJ1-1; 7 bases agree with TRBD1. The CDR3 extends over 15 amino acids. Germline lookup yields CDR1 SGDLS and CDR2 YYNGEE. V trimming: 4 bases; J trimming: 5 bases; junction bases outside the gene matches: 11.

This clone was observed once. The V call is TRBV6-2 or TRBV6-3, the J call TRBJ1-1, with D tentatively TRBD1 (5 bases). The germline V gene has CDR1 MNHEY and CDR2 SVGEGT. The CDR3 is 13 amino acids. The V gene lost 4 bases and the J gene lost 4 bases, with 10 bases spanning the gap. DNA for the CDR3: TGTGCCAGCAGTTTACAAGGGGTCACTGAAGCTTTCTTT. As protein: CASSLQGVTEAFF.

The CDR3 spells CASSLEGANTEAFF. The CDR3 DNA reads TGTGCCAGCAGCCTCGAGGGCGCGAACACTGAAGCTTTCTTT. V usage is TRBV4-2 and J usage is TRBJ1-1; no clear D gene. CDR3 length: 14 amino acids. Trimming removed 4 bases at V and 1 base at J, with 10 bases between. Germline V lookup: CDR1 LGHNA, CDR2 YNFKEQ.

This chain connects TRBV19 to TRBJ2-5; the D gene is possibly TRBD1 (6 bases). There are 14 residues in the CDR3. V lost 5 bases and J 3 bases, leaving 13 bases between the germline ends. CDR1 LNHDA and CDR2 SQIVND come from the germline V gene (reference sequence). This chain's CDR3 is CASSPGQNKETQYF. The CDR3 DNA sequence: TGTGCCAGTAGTCCCGGACAGAATAAAGAGACCCAGTACTTC.

The J gene is TRBJ1-6, the V gene TRBV3-1 (or the pseudogene TRBV3-2); D is unresolved. The CDR3 spans 13 residues. V was shortened by 0 bases and J by 11 bases, with 8 bases between the two germline ends. Germline assignment: CDR1 LGHDT and CDR2 YNNKEL (reference sequence). The CDR3 reads CASSQDLTAPLHF. The DNA of the CDR3 is TGTGCCAGCAGCCAAGATCTAACCGCACCCCTCCACTTT.

The chain couples TRBV9 to TRBJ2-5; 8 nucleotides align to TRBD2. V shed 4 bases, J shed 2 bases, and the junction held 7 bases outside the gene matches. The CDR3 runs to 15 residues. Germline assignment: CDR1 SGDLS and CDR2 YYNGEE. The CDR3 DNA reads TGTGCCAGCAGCCCCGCGGGGGGTTTTCAAGAGACCCAGTACTTC. Translating it yields CASSPAGGFQETQYF.

The gene calls are TRBV11-3 and TRBJ1-1; 7 bases are shared with TRBD1. This CDR3 comprises 12 residues. Trimming removed 5 bases from V and 4 bases from J; junction bases left unmatched: 1. Germline CDR1 SGHNT, CDR2 YENEEA. CDR3 sequence (DNA): TGTGCCAGCAGCGGACAGGCCACTGAAGCTTTCTTT. Protein sequence: CASSGQATEAFF.

A single count supports this clone. The V call is TRBV7-2, the J call TRBJ2-3, with D tentatively TRBD2 (5 bases). The V gene lost 3 bases and the J gene lost 4 bases, with 17 bases spanning the gap. CDR3 length: 16 amino acids. The germline V gene has CDR1 SGHTA and CDR2 FQGNSA. The CDR3 here is CASSLSRPERADTQYF. In nucleotides, the CDR3 is TGTGCCAGCAGCTTGTCGAGACCTGAGAGGGCAGATACGCAGTATTTT.

The chain combines TRBV2 with TRBJ1-5; tentatively, D is TRBD1 (6 bases). CDR1 SNHLY and CDR2 FYNNEI come from the germline V gene. Between the trimmed V and J ends, which lost 5 bases and 4 bases, there was a span of 15 bases. The CDR3 sequence is 15 residues long. CDR3 loop: CASSYSGQNNQPQHF. CDR3 bases: TGTGCCAGCAGTTATTCTGGACAGAATAATCAGCCCCAGCATTTT. Filled out from reference TRBV2 and TRBJ1-5, the complete variable domain reads EPEVTQTPSHQVTQMGQEVILRCVPISNHLYFYWYRQILGQKVEFLVSFYNNEISEKSEIFDDQFSVERPDGSNFTLKIRSTKLEDSAMYFCASSYSGQNNQPQHFGDGTRLSIL.

This sequence joins TRBV6-1 and TRBJ1-5; 9 nucleotides match TRBD1. J gave up 6 bases and V 2 bases, and 5 bases lay outside the gene matches. Germline V gene data show CDR1 as MNHNS and CDR2 as SASEGT. The CDR3 totals 15 residues. The CDR3 DNA is TGTGCCAGCAGTGAAAACAGGGGGCGAATTCAGCCCCAGCATTTT. Translation gives CASSENRGRIQPQHF.

The rearrangement uses TRBV18 and TRBJ1-1, with unresolved D. Germline V gene data show CDR1 as KGHSH and CDR2 as LQKENI. Deletions cut 3 bases from V and 1 base from J, with 12 bases between. CDR3 size: 15 residues. In DNA form, the CDR3 reads TGTGCCAGCTCACCCCAGCGGGGATGGAACACTGAAGCTTTCTTT. Translating it yields CASSPQRGWNTEAFF.

The rearrangement uses TRBV11-2 and TRBJ1-2; maybe TRBD1 (6 bases). The CDR3 has 15 amino acids. Germline V gene sequence: CDR1 SGHAT, CDR2 FQNNGV. V was cut by 5 bases and J by 0 bases, with 13 bases left in between. CDR3 DNA: TGTGCCAGCAGCCCGAACAGGGTCCCTAACTATGGCTACACCTTC. Its protein is CASSPNRVPNYGYTF.

V usage is TRBV6-5 and J usage is TRBJ1-2, with unresolved D. V lost 7 bases, J lost 8 bases, and 17 bases lay in between. CDR1 and CDR2 from the germline V gene are MNHEY and SVGAGI. The CDR3 has 13 amino acids. The CDR3 coding sequence is TGTGCCAGCACCCAAGGCGCAGGTTGGGGCTACACCTTC. This sequence encodes CASTQGAGWGYTF.

The chain employs TRBV11-3 and TRBJ2-7, with 7 positions matching TRBD1. Per the germline V gene, CDR1 is SGHNT and CDR2 is YENEEA. After removal of 5 bases from V and 3 bases from J, the junction contained 7 bases not matched to a gene. The CDR3 contains 14 residues. CDR3 sequence reads: CASSTGTDGYEQYF. The CDR3 region has the DNA TGTGCCAGCAGCACCGGGACAGACGGCTACGAGCAGTACTTC. The full variable domain, its missing parts supplied by reference TRBV11-3 and TRBJ2-7, is EAGVVQSPRYKIIEKKQPVAFWCNPISGHNTLYWYLQNLGQGPELLIRYENEEAVDDSQLPKDRFSAERLKGVDSTLKIQPAELGDSAVYLCASSTGTDGYEQYFGPGTRLTVT.

The chain employs TRBV19 and TRBJ1-2; 7 nucleotides agree with TRBD1. V was pared by 7 bases and J by 2 bases, with 7 bases of the junction left unmatched. Germline V gives CDR1 LNHDA, CDR2 SQIVND (reference sequence). The CDR3 loop spans 14 amino acids. CDR3 amino acids: CASTPGQTNYGYTF. CDR3 sequence (DNA): TGTGCCAGTACCCCGGGACAGACCAACTATGGCTACACCTTC.

Turning to this clone: Sequence at one end of the junction differs from germline and may be a read error. V gene TRBV18 combines with J gene TRBJ2-2, with D possibly TRBD1 on 6 matching bases. Looked up from germline, CDR1 is KGHSH and CDR2 is LQKENI. The CDR3 has 15 amino acids. The CDR3 DNA reads as TGTGCCAGCTTACCAGGGACACCAAGAACCGGGGAGCTGTTTTTT. Translating it yields CASLPGTPRTGELFF.

The chain joins TRBV7-2 to TRBJ2-4, with D possibly being TRBD2 (6 bases). Per the germline V gene, CDR1 is SGHTA and CDR2 is FQGNSA. V lost 1 base, J lost 8 bases, and 6 bases lay in between. The CDR3 sequence is 12 residues long. CDR3 in DNA: TGTGCCAGCAGCTTAGGGGGGGACATTCAGTACTTC. It translates to CASSLGGDIQYF.

This clone occurred once. The chain is built from TRBV5-1 and TRBJ2-1; 8 bases agree with TRBD2. This CDR3 region has 14 residues. Losses at the gene ends were 6 bases for V and 5 bases for J; bases not matched to a gene: 7. Germline CDR1 and CDR2: SGHRS and YFSETQ. CDR3: CASTRGGRDNEQFF. The CDR3 nucleotides are TGCGCCAGCACCCGGGGGGGCAGGGACAATGAGCAGTTCTTC.

The genes are TRBV7-2 and TRBJ1-1; the D gene is possibly TRBD1 (6 bases). Germline CDR1 is SGHTA and CDR2 is FQGNSA. The CDR3 runs 14 residues. Trimming shortened V by 5 bases and J by 1 base, and 11 bases separated the two germline ends. The CDR3 DNA follows: TGTGCCAGCAGCCAAGGACAGAGGAACACTGAAGCTTTCTTT. Amino acid sequence: CASSQGQRNTEAFF.